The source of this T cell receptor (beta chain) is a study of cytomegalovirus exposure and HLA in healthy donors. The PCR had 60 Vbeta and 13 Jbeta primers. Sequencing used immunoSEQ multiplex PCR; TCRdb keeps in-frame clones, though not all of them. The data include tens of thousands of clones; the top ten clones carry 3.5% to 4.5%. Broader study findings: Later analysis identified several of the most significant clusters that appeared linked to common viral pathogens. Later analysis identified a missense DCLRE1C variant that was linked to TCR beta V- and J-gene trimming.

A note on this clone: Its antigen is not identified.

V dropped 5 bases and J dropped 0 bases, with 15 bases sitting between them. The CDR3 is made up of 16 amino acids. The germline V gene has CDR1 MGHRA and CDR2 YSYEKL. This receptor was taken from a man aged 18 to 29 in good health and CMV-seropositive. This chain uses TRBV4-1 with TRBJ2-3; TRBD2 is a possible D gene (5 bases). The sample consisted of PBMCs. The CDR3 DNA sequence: TGCGCCAGCAGCAAGCGTGGCGGGTCTAGCACAGATACGCAGTATTTT. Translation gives CASSKRGGSSTDTQYF.